The 18 T cell receptor beta chains below all came from one sample that was sequenced in a study of cytomegalovirus exposure and HLA in healthy donors. In the PCR, 60 Vbeta and 13 Jbeta primers were used. Generated by immunoSEQ multiplex PCR, the TCRdb table keeps only in-frame clones and is missing some. The sample has about 110,000 clones, 50% to 65% seen once. Input material: PBMCs. These receptor sequences come from a man between 25 and 39 years old in good health and CMV-seropositive.

This clone was observed a few times. V usage is TRBV2 and J usage is TRBJ2-7; 8 bases agree with TRBD2. In germline, CDR1 is SNHLY, CDR2 FYNNEI. The CDR3 contains 13 residues. The V segment lost 10 bases and the J segment 4 bases; nucleotides outside the gene matches: 9. The CDR3 reads CANSGGGHYEQYF. The CDR3, as DNA: TGTGCCAACTCCGGGGGGGGTCATTACGAGCAGTACTTC.

This chain connects TRBV7-6 to TRBJ2-5, with 8 bases identical to TRBD2. CDR3 size: 14 residues. Germline trimming cut 2 bases from V and 5 bases from J; bases unmatched to any gene: 4. Germline V gives CDR1 SGHVS, CDR2 FNYEAQ. CDR3: CASSLLGGGETQYF. CDR3 coding DNA: TGTGCCAGCAGCTTACTCGGCGGGGGGGAGACCCAGTACTTC.

This sequence joins TRBV30 and TRBJ1-1; a weak D match, TRBD1 (5 bases). V was trimmed by 0 bases and J by 6 bases, leaving 14 bases between them. Germline CDR1 is GTSNPN and CDR2 is SVGIG (reference sequence). The CDR3 covers 14 residues. CDR3 region: CAWSVWGRSAEAFF. CDR3 bases: TGTGCCTGGAGTGTTTGGGGGAGGTCGGCTGAAGCTTTCTTT. The full variable domain, its missing parts supplied by reference TRBV30 and TRBJ1-1, is SQTIHQWPATLVQPVGSPLSLECTVEGTSNPNLYWYRQAAGRGLQLLFYSVGIGQISSEVPQNLSASRPQDRQFILSSKKLLLSDSGFYLCAWSVWGRSAEAFFGQGTRLTVV.

This clone was recorded a few times. The chain combines TRBV29-1 with TRBJ1-1; tentative D call: TRBD1 (6 bases). The V and J ends lost 5 bases and 7 bases respectively, with 8 bases between them. Germline CDR1 SQVTM, CDR2 ANQGSEA. The CDR3 contains 10 residues. The chain's CDR3 is CSVWTVEAFF. The CDR3 nucleotides are TGCAGCGTTTGGACAGTTGAAGCTTTCTTT.

The chain carries TRBV5-5 and TRBJ1-2, with a possible D match to TRBD1 (5 bases). CDR3 length: 16 residues. Trimming cost V 1 base and J 3 bases, with 16 bases left between them. CDR1 is SGHKS, CDR2 YYEKEE, per germline (reference sequence). The CDR3 DNA is TGTGCCAGCAGCTTGAATCAGGGCACACTATACTATGGCTACACCTTC. Translating it yields CASSLNQGTLYYGYTF.

The V gene is TRBV6-5, the J gene TRBJ2-7; 9 nucleotides align to TRBD1. Losses at the gene ends were 3 bases for V and 3 bases for J; bases not matched to a gene: 3. The CDR3 is 14 amino acids. Per the germline V gene, CDR1 is MNHEY and CDR2 is SVGAGI. CDR3 coding DNA: TGTGCCAGCAGTTATAACAGGGGGCTCTACGAGCAGTACTTC. Translation: CASSYNRGLYEQYF.

This sequence joins TRBV4-1 and TRBJ1-4, with TRBD1 as a possible D gene (5 bases). The V gene's germline CDR1 is MGHRA and CDR2 YSYEKL. V was clipped by 6 bases and J by 5 bases, with 13 bases between them. CDR3 size: 14 residues. The CDR3 loop reads CASRLRVPNEKLFF. The CDR3 bases are TGCGCCAGCAGGCTCAGGGTTCCCAATGAAAAACTGTTTTTT.

This chain joins TRBV6-5 and TRBJ2-2; 10 bases agree with TRBD1. The CDR3 contains 15 residues. Trimming cost V 6 bases and J 7 bases; bases outside gene matches: 8. Germline V lookup: CDR1 MNHEY, CDR2 SVGAGI. The CDR3 DNA sequence: TGTGCCAGCAGCCGGACAGGGGGACATGGCGGGGAGCTGTTTTTT. This sequence encodes CASSRTGGHGGELFF.

The rearrangement uses TRBV2 and TRBJ2-2, with TRBD1 as a possible D gene (7 bases). Trimming cost V 2 bases and J 7 bases, with 23 bases left between them. Germline loops: CDR1 SNHLY, CDR2 FYNNEI. The CDR3 runs 18 residues. DNA of the CDR3: TGTGCCAGCAGTGAAAGAGGGGGCCTTGCGGGGTGGGGCGGGGAGCTGTTTTTT. Translation gives CASSERGGLAGWGGELFF.

This clone was seen only a few times. The chain joins TRBV5-1 to TRBJ2-2; the match to TRBD2 covers 12 bases. The CDR3 spans 17 residues. Trimming at V came to 7 bases and at J to 4 bases, leaving 11 bases not matched to a gene. Looked up from germline, CDR1 is SGHRS and CDR2 is YFSETQ. The CDR3, as DNA: TGCGCCAGCCGGTTTCCTAGCGGGGGGGCTAGCACCGGGGAGCTGTTTTTT. It translates to CASRFPSGGASTGELFF. The complete variable domain, with remaining parts taken from reference TRBV5-1 and TRBJ2-2, reads KAGVTQTPRYLIKTRGQQVTLSCSPISGHRSVSWYQQTPGQGLQFLFEYFSETQRNKGNFPGRFSGRQFSNSRSEMNVSTLELGDSALYLCASRFPSGGASTGELFFGEGSRLTVL.

The chain employs TRBV16 and TRBJ2-1; possible D gene TRBD1, 5 bases. CDR3 length: 16 amino acids. Trimming left V 2 bases short and J 2 bases short, with 13 bases between. The germline gives CDR1 KGHSY, CDR2 FQNENV. The CDR3 protein is CASSQMTAAAYNEQFF. The CDR3 DNA reads TGTGCCAGCAGCCAAATGACAGCCGCGGCCTACAATGAGCAGTTCTTC.

The chain employs TRBV6-1 and TRBJ1-5; D gene unclear. The V gene lost 3 bases and the J gene lost 4 bases, with 16 bases spanning the gap. This CDR3 comprises 16 residues. Germline CDR1 MNHNS, CDR2 SASEGT. The CDR3 DNA sequence: TGTGCCAGCAGTGAGAGGGCCAGCAGCCTGAATCAGCCCCAGCATTTT. It specifies CASSERASSLNQPQHF.

There are a few counts of this clone. The V and J genes are TRBV10-3 and TRBJ2-2, with TRBD2 as a possible D gene (5 bases). The CDR3 extends over 13 amino acids. Trimming removed 10 bases at V and 1 base at J, with 10 bases between. CDR1 and CDR2 (germline): ENHRY, SYGVKD. CDR3 loop: CASRDLNTGELFF. DNA of the CDR3: TGTGCCAGCCGGGATTTGAACACCGGGGAGCTGTTTTTT.

For the CDR3, the DNA is TGTGCCAGCTCACGGGGCCAGGGGGCGACTGGGGCCAACGTCCTGACTTTC. Translating gives CASSRGQGATGANVLTF. This chain connects TRBV18 to TRBJ2-6; 8 bases agree with TRBD1. This CDR3 has 17 amino acids. The germline gives CDR1 KGHSH, CDR2 LQKENI. With 4 bases clipped from V and 2 bases from J, the junction kept 7 bases outside the gene matches.

This clone was recorded a few times. The chain links TRBV19 to TRBJ2-3; TRBD2 matches at 9 bases. The CDR3 spans 15 residues. Trimming at V came to 3 bases and at J to 2 bases, leaving 3 bases not matched to a gene. CDR1 is LNHDA, CDR2 SQIVND, per germline (reference sequence). The CDR3 is CASSISGGPTDTQYF. The DNA of the CDR3 is TGTGCCAGTAGTATTAGCGGGGGACCCACAGATACGCAGTATTTT.

This clone was seen only once. The V call is TRBV5-1, the J call TRBJ1-1; D ambiguous. V shed 7 bases and J shed 2 bases, with 15 bases lying between them. Germline CDR1 and CDR2: SGHRS and YFSETQ. The length of the CDR3 is 14 residues. CDR3 in amino acids: CASGTTGVNTEAFF. In nucleotides, the CDR3 is TGCGCCAGCGGAACTACCGGGGTCAACACTGAAGCTTTCTTT.

The V call is TRBV25-1, the J call TRBJ1-1; TRBD1 aligns across 9 bases. The CDR3 spans 14 residues. Germline lookup yields CDR1 MGHDK and CDR2 SYGVNS. V trimming: 8 bases; J trimming: 2 bases; junction bases outside the gene matches: 6. Written as DNA, the CDR3 is TGTGCCAGCCAGGGACAGGGCACCAACACTGAAGCTTTCTTT. Its protein is CASQGQGTNTEAFF.

The chain has TRBV27 and TRBJ2-5, with 10 bases lining up with TRBD2. Germline CDR1 MNHEY, CDR2 SMNVEV (reference sequence). The CDR3 is 16 residues long. V lost 5 bases, J lost 1 base, and 7 bases stayed unmatched. In nucleotides, the CDR3 is TGTGCCAGCAGTCCGTTAGCGGGGGGCATCCAAGAGACCCAGTACTTC. This gives the protein CASSPLAGGIQETQYF.